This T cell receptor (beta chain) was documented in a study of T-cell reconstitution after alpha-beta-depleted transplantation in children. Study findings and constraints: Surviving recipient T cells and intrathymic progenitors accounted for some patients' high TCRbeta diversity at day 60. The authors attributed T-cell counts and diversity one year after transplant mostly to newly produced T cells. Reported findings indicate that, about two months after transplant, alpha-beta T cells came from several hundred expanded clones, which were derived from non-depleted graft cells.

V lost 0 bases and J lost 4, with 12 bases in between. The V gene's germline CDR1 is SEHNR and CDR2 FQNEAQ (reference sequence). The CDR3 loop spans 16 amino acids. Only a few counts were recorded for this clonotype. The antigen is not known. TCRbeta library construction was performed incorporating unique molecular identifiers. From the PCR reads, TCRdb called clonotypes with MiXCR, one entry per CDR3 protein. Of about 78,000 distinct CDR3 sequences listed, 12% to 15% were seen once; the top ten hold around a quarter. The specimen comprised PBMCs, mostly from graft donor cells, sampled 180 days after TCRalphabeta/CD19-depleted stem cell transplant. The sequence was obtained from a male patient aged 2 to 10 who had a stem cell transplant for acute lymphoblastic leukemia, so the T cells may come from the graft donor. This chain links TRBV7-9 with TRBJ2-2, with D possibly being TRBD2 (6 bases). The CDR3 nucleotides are TGTGCCAGCAGCTTAGCGGAGGGGATGGGCACCGGGGAGCTGTTTTTT. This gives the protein CASSLAEGMGTGELFF.